Listed here are 10 T cell receptor beta chains from one sample, sequenced in a study of identical twins listed by TCRdb under 2016. Library construction relied on 5' RACE. The sequencing machine was an Illumina HiSeq 2000. TCRdb itself trimmed the public reads at Q25 with fastp, ran MiXCR and retained productive beta chains. Entries that share a CDR3 protein sequence are merged under the most common genes and DNA. The sample table holds under 900,000 distinct CDR3 sequences, of which 15% to 20% were seen once. The ten most abundant clones make up less than 15% of the sample. These data also featured in a second study, about T cells expressing NK-cell markers.

Sequences were obtained from PBMCs. The receptors originated from a woman aged 18-29 years in good health.

The chain carries TRBV12-3 or TRBV12-4 and TRBJ2-7; D could derive from TRBD1 or TRBD2 (7 bases each). Trimming shortened V by 5 bases and J by 6 bases, and 23 bases separated the two germline ends. The CDR3 consists of 16 residues. The CDR3 nucleotides are TGTGCCAGCAGTCTGCGAGGGGGCGGGGGCGGTTCCGAGCAGTACTTC. Protein sequence: CASSLRGGGGGSEQYF.

V gene TRBV10-3 combines with J gene TRBJ2-2, with a weak D call TRBD2 (5 bases). The germline CDR1 and CDR2 sequences are ENHRY and SYGVKD. The CDR3 has 13 residues. With 6 bases removed from V and 3 bases from J, the gap between germline ends came to 8 bases. The CDR3 DNA follows: TGTGCCATCAGGAGGGTGGACACCGGGGAGCTGTTTTTT. It is translated as CAIRRVDTGELFF.

This clonotype was recorded a few times. The genes are TRBV20-1 and TRBJ2-1; TRBD2 agrees at 7 bases. V lost 6 bases, J lost 5 bases, and 7 bases stayed unmatched. The CDR3 sequence is 13 residues long. The germline V gene encodes CDR1 DFQATT and CDR2 SNEGSKA (reference sequence). The CDR3 DNA follows: TGCAGTGCCGCCGGGACTACGAACAATGAGCAGTTCTTC. It codes for CSAAGTTNNEQFF.

The J gene is TRBJ2-6, the V gene TRBV14; maybe TRBD2 (5 bases). Looked up from germline, CDR1 is SGHDN and CDR2 is FVKESK. The CDR3 is made up of 16 amino acids. V lost 2 bases to trimming and J lost 4 bases, with 12 bases between them. The CDR3 bases are TGTGCCAGCAGCCAATATTTGGGGAGAGGGGCCAACGTCCTGACTTTC. Translating gives CASSQYLGRGANVLTF.

This clonotype appeared a few times. The J gene is TRBJ2-7, the V gene TRBV10-3; a possible D gene is TRBD2 (6 bases). Between the trimmed V and J ends, which lost 5 bases and 2 bases, there was a span of 13 bases. Germline V gives CDR1 ENHRY, CDR2 SYGVKD. This CDR3 is 14 amino acids long. The DNA of the CDR3 is TGTGCCATCAGTATCGGGGGATTACCCTACGAGCAGTACTTC. Protein: CAISIGGLPYEQYF.

This clonotype came up a few times. At one end, the junction sequence differs from germline, possibly due to a read error. This chain uses TRBV7-7 with TRBJ2-3; D is perhaps TRBD2 (6 bases). The germline CDR1 and CDR2 sequences are SSHAT and FNYEAQ (reference sequence). This CDR3 contains 16 residues. The CDR3 DNA is TGTGCTAGCAGCCGACAAACTAGCTCCCTTACAGATACGCAGTATTTT. Amino acids: CASSRQTSSLTDTQYF.

Many counts were recorded for this clonotype. V gene TRBV6-1 combines with J gene TRBJ1-6, with 11 bases identical to TRBD1. After removal of 4 bases from V and 9 bases from J, the junction contained 2 bases not matched to a gene. This CDR3 has 14 residues. Germline assignment: CDR1 MNHNS and CDR2 SASEGT. CDR3 in DNA: TGTGCCAGCAGTGGGGGACAGGGGGTTTCACCCCTCCACTTT. The encoded protein is CASSGGQGVSPLHF.

J is TRBJ2-2 and V is TRBV12-3 or TRBV12-4; the match to TRBD2 covers 7 bases. V was pared by 6 bases and J by 6 bases, with 10 bases of the junction left unmatched. CDR3 length: 15 amino acids. This CDR3 is CASRFSGRGAGELFF. DNA for the CDR3: TGTGCCAGCAGGTTTAGCGGGCGAGGAGCCGGGGAGCTGTTTTTT.

This clonotype occurred a few times. The genes are TRBV6-6 and TRBJ1-5; D is unresolved. Germline loops: CDR1 MNHNY, CDR2 SVGAGI (reference sequence). CDR3 length: 13 residues. The germline V and J ends were trimmed by 3 bases and 6 bases, with 9 bases remaining between them. CDR3 nucleotide sequence: TGTGCCAGCAGTTATGGGCATCCTCAGCCCCAGCATTTT. Translated: CASSYGHPQPQHF.

The chain combines TRBV6-7 with TRBJ1-6; D is uncertain. TRBV6-7 falls under the ORF class, with uncertain function. The CDR3 spans 15 residues. V was pared by 6 bases and J by 3 bases, with 12 bases between. The CDR3 loop is CASSYRGLYNSPLHF. In DNA, the CDR3 is TGTGCCAGCAGCTACAGAGGGCTCTATAATTCACCCCTCCACTTT.